This T cell receptor beta chain was obtained from a study of blood T cell repertoires in COVID-19. Overall study context: From T cells, B-cell-depleted T cells, or PBMCs came the material, which was cDNA or gDNA.

The assay was immunoSEQ multiplex PCR, and TCRdb's table has in-frame clones only and misses some. The sample contains 200,000 to 300,000 clones, around 81% of which appear only once. A Seattle source enrolled patients during active infection and followed them longitudinally. Sequenced material: peripheral blood. The source of this sequence is a woman aged 80 or over with COVID-19, enrolled during active disease.

CDR3 in amino acids: CASSSGLAGNYEQYF. The CDR3, as DNA: TGTGCCAGCAGCTCCGGACTAGCGGGTAACTACGAGCAGTACTTC. The rearrangement links TRBV7-2 to TRBJ2-7; 11 nucleotides agree with TRBD2. J was trimmed by 3 bases and V by 4 bases; bases with no gene match: 5. The germline CDR1 and CDR2 sequences are SGHTA and FQGNSA. CDR3 length: 15 amino acids.